This T cell receptor beta chain was captured by sequencing in a study of blood T cell repertoires in COVID-19. Study background: Donors in the United States, Italy and Spain gave samples during acute or convalescent COVID-19. T cells, B-cell-depleted T cells, or PBMCs provided the cDNA or gDNA that served as material.

In the source study's methods: Amplified reference gene primers provided the basis for estimating nucleated cell counts. Measured with immunoSEQ multiplex PCR; TCRdb has only the in-frame clones, and not every one. The V and J calls and the clone size are those of that table, but D and trimming were determined from the DNA. The table includes around 100,000 clones, 70% to 85% detected once. Per the germline V gene, CDR1 is ENHRY and CDR2 is SYGVKD. The CDR3 is 14 amino acids. Between the trimmed V and J ends, which lost 3 bases and 0 bases, there was a span of 6 bases. Source material: peripheral blood. The rearrangement joins TRBV10-3 to TRBJ1-3, with no clear D. The clonotype was recovered from a man between 65 and 80 years old with active or convalescent COVID-19. The CDR3 region is CAISDLFSGNTIYF. The CDR3 bases are TGTGCCATCAGTGACCTCTTCTCTGGAAACACCATATATTTT.